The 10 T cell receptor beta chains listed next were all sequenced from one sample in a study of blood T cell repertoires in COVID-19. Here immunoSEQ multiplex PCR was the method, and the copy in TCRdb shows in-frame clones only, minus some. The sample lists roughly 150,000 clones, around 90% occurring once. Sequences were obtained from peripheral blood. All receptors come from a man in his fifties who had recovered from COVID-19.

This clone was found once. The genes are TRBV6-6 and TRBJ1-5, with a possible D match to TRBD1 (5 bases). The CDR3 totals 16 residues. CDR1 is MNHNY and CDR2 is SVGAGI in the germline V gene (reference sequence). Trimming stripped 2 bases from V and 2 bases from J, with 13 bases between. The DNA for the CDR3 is TGTGCCAGCAGTTACGGACCTGAACAGGGCAATCAGCCCCAGCATTTT. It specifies CASSYGPEQGNQPQHF.

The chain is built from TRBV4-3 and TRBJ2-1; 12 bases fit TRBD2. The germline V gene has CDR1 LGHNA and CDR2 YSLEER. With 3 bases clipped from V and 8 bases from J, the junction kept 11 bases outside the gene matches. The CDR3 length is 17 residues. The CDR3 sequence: CASSHTMGLAGEDEQFF. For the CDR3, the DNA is TGCGCCAGCAGCCATACCATGGGACTAGCGGGCGAGGATGAGCAGTTCTTC.

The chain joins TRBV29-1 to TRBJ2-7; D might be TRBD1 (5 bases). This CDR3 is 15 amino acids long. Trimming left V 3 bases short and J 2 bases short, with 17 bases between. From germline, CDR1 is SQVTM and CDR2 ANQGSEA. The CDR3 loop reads CSVESGRAPTYEQYF. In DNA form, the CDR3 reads TGCAGCGTTGAGTCCGGCAGGGCCCCGACCTACGAGCAGTACTTC.

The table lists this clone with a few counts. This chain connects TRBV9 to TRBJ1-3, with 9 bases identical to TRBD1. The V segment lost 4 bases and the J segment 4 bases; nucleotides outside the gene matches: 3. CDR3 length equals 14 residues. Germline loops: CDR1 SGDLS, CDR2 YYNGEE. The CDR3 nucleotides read TGTGCCAGCAGCACAGGGACAGGGGGAAACACCATATATTTT. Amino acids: CASSTGTGGNTIYF.

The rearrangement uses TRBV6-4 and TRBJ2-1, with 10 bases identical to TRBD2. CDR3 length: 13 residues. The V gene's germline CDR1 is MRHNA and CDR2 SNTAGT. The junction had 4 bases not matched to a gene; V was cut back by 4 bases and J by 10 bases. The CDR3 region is CASSGLAGGEQFF. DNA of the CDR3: TGTGCCAGCAGTGGTTTAGCGGGGGGCGAGCAGTTCTTC.

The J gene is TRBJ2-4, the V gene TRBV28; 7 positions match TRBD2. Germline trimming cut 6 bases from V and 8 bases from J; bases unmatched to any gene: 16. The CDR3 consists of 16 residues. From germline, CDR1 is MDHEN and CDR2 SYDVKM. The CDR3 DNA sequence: TGTGCCAGCAGCTCTCCCCTCGAGGGGAGGGGAGACATTCAGTACTTC. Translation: CASSSPLEGRGDIQYF. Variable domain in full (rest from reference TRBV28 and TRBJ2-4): DVKVTQSSRYLVKRTGEKVFLECVQDMDHENMFWYRQDPGLGLRLIYFSYDVKMKEKGDIPEGYSVSREKKERFSLILESASTNQTSMYLCASSSPLEGRGDIQYFGAGTRLSVL.

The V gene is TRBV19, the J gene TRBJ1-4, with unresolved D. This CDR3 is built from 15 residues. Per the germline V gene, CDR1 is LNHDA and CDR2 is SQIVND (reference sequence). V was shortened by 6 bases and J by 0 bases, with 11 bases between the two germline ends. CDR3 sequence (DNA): TGTGCCAGTAGACCCGCCGGGGCAACTAATGAAAAACTGTTTTTT. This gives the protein CASRPAGATNEKLFF.

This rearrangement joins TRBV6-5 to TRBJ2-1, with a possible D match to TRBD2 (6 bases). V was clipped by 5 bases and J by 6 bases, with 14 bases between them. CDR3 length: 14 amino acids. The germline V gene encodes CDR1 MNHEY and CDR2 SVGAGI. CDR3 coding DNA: TGTGCCAGCAGTACAACACTAGCCCCCAATGAGCAGTTCTTC. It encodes CASSTTLAPNEQFF.

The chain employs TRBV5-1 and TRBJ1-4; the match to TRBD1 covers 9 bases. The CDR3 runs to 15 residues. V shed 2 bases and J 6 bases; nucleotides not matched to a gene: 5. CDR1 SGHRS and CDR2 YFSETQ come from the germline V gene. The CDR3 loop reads CASSLTGGVDEKLFF. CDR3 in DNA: TGCGCCAGCAGCTTAACAGGGGGCGTAGATGAAAAACTGTTTTTT.

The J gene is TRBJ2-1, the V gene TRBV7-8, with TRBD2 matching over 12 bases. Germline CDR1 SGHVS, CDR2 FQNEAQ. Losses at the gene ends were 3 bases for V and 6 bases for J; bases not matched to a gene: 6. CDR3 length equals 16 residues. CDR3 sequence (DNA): TGTGCCAGCAGCTTTGAGCTAGCGGGGGGGGCCAATGAGCAGTTCTTC. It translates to CASSFELAGGANEQFF. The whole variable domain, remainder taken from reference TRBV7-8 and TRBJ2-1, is GAGVSQSPRYKVAKRGQDVALRCDPISGHVSLFWYQQALGQGPEFLTYFQNEAQLDKSGLPSDRFFAERPEGSVSTLKIQRTQQEDSAVYLCASSFELAGGANEQFFGPGTRLTVL.